The 25 T cell receptor beta chains presented below share a single source sample, sequenced in a study of OX40 agonist ivuxolimab in advanced cancers. Assay used: immunoSEQ multiplex PCR; TCRdb lists only in-frame clones, some missing. The sample has roughly 25,000 clones, 65% to 80% seen once. Specimen: CD4+ or CD8+ T cells sorted from blood, collected in a trial of the OX40 agonist ivuxolimab. All receptors come from an adult with an advanced solid tumor such as melanoma, head and neck, liver or kidney cancer.

This clone was seen a single time. The CDR3 DNA sequence: TGTGCCAGCAGTCCCTTGGGGACACAGCTCTACGAGCAGTACTTC. Its protein product is CASSPLGTQLYEQYF. The V gene is TRBV27, the J gene TRBJ2-7; the D gene is possibly TRBD1 (6 bases). Germline-derived CDR1 and CDR2 are MNHEY and SMNVEV (reference sequence). V was shortened by 5 bases and J by 3 bases, with 17 bases between the two germline ends. The CDR3 extends over 15 amino acids.

The chain joins TRBV4-1 to TRBJ2-7, with TRBD2 matching 7 bases. V shed 2 bases and J 0 bases; nucleotides not matched to a gene: 7. The V gene's germline CDR1 is MGHRA and CDR2 YSYEKL. The CDR3 runs to 16 residues. Here the CDR3 DNA reads TGCGCCAGCAGCCAAACGGTCGCGGGGGACTCCTACGAGCAGTACTTC. It specifies CASSQTVAGDSYEQYF.

This chain connects TRBV5-1 to TRBJ2-5, with D perhaps TRBD1 (6 bases). Trimming cost V 4 bases and J 4 bases, with 17 bases left between them. This CDR3 is built from 15 residues. Germline V lookup: CDR1 SGHRS, CDR2 YFSETQ. The CDR3 region has the DNA TGCGCCAGCAGCCTCTCCAGGGGCAGGGGAGAGACCCAGTACTTC. Translation gives CASSLSRGRGETQYF.

V is TRBV29-1 and J is TRBJ1-1, with D tentatively TRBD1 (5 bases). Between the trimmed V and J ends, which lost 6 bases and 2 bases, there was a span of 13 bases. CDR1 is SQVTM, CDR2 ANQGSEA, per germline. The CDR3 loop spans 13 amino acids. The chain's CDR3 is CSVNTGTNTEAFF. CDR3 in DNA: TGCAGCGTCAACACCGGGACCAACACTGAAGCTTTCTTT. The full variable domain, in which reference TRBV29-1 and TRBJ1-1 provide the parts outside the CDR3, is SAVISQKPSRDICQRGTSLTIQCQVDSQVTMMFWYRQQPGQSLTLIATANQGSEATYESGFVIDKFPISRPNLTFSTLTVSNMSPEDSSIYLCSVNTGTNTEAFFGQGTRLTVV.

This chain uses TRBV29-1 with TRBJ2-7; D is undetermined. The CDR3 loop spans 13 amino acids. Deletions cut 7 bases from V and 3 bases from J, with 16 bases between. Germline-derived CDR1 and CDR2 are SQVTM and ANQGSEA. CDR3 bases: TGCAGCGCCCAAGAGACCGAGAGCTACGAGCAGTACTTC. This translates into CSAQETESYEQYF.

V is TRBV11-3 and J is TRBJ2-7; D unresolved. The germline gives CDR1 SGHNT, CDR2 YENEEA. V was trimmed by 3 bases and J by 3 bases, leaving 6 bases between them. The length of the CDR3 is 12 residues. The CDR3 sequence: CASSLSDYEQYF. The CDR3 region has the DNA TGTGCCAGCAGCTTGTCGGACTACGAGCAGTACTTC.

V is TRBV9 and J is TRBJ1-2; a possible D gene is TRBD1 (6 bases). CDR1 and CDR2 from the germline V gene are SGDLS and YYNGEE. Trimming left V 0 bases short and J 4 bases short, with 13 bases between. This CDR3 contains 15 residues. CDR3 protein: CASSVEHRVSYGYTF. As DNA, the CDR3 is TGTGCCAGCAGCGTAGAACACAGGGTTTCCTATGGCTACACCTTC.

This sequence joins TRBV30 and TRBJ2-3; 8 nucleotides agree with TRBD1. The CDR3 sequence is 15 residues long. V was pared by 3 bases and J by 5 bases, with 10 bases of the junction left unmatched. Germline V gene lookup returns CDR1 GTSNPN and CDR2 SVGIG (reference sequence). The CDR3 DNA reads as TGTGCCTGGAGCCTCCAGGGGGCGCGGGGAGATACGCAGTATTTT. Its translation is CAWSLQGARGDTQYF.

This rearrangement joins TRBV27 to TRBJ2-1, with a possible D match to TRBD1 (5 bases). Germline CDR1 and CDR2: MNHEY and SMNVEV (reference sequence). V was shortened by 3 bases and J by 4 bases, with 7 bases between the two germline ends. The CDR3 spans 13 residues. CDR3: CASSLAGYNEQFF. CDR3 DNA: TGTGCCAGCAGTTTGGCAGGGTACAATGAGCAGTTCTTC.

The V and J genes are TRBV5-8 and TRBJ1-6; no firm D call. V shed 1 base and J shed 7 bases, with 9 bases lying between them. CDR3 length equals 14 residues. From germline, CDR1 is SGHTS and CDR2 YDEGEE. In DNA form, the CDR3 reads TGTGCCAGCAGCTTGCCCAGAGGAAATTCACCCCTCCACTTT. The encoded protein is CASSLPRGNSPLHF.

J is TRBJ1-2 and V is TRBV27, with 7 bases lining up with TRBD1. CDR1 and CDR2 from the germline V gene are MNHEY and SMNVEV (reference sequence). This CDR3 has 15 amino acids. V lost 5 bases and J lost 4; bases outside the gene matches: 10. CDR3 residues: CASSPGQASVYGYTF. For the CDR3, the DNA is TGTGCCAGCAGTCCAGGACAGGCCTCTGTCTATGGCTACACCTTC.

The chain combines TRBV13 with TRBJ1-3, with TRBD1 as a possible D gene (5 bases). Germline V lookup: CDR1 PRHDT, CDR2 FYEKMQ (reference sequence). The CDR3 loop spans 15 amino acids. The ends were cut back, 0 bases at V and 0 bases at J, with 6 bases in the middle. The CDR3 loop is CASSLGQGSGNTIYF. DNA of the CDR3: TGTGCCAGCAGCTTAGGTCAGGGCTCTGGAAACACCATATATTTT.

Only a few counts were recorded for this clone. This chain connects TRBV4-2 to TRBJ1-2, with D unresolved. Germline values: CDR1 LGHNA, CDR2 YNFKEQ. The CDR3 totals 15 residues. The V end was cut by 0 bases, the J end by 4 bases, with 12 bases between. The CDR3 region is CASSQDSGSPYGYTF. As DNA, the CDR3 is TGTGCCAGCAGCCAAGACAGCGGGAGCCCCTATGGCTACACCTTC.

CDR3 residues: CASSYSPPNYGYTF. The CDR3 DNA is TGTGCCAGCAGTTACTCTCCACCAAACTATGGCTACACCTTC. This chain links TRBV6-6 with TRBJ1-2; unclear D gene. Germline CDR1 and CDR2: MNHNY and SVGAGI (reference sequence). This CDR3 has 14 residues. The V gene lost 0 bases and the J gene lost 2 bases, with 7 bases spanning the gap.

This chain links TRBV5-4 with TRBJ1-2; D unclear. The CDR3 contains 14 residues. Germline V gene lookup returns CDR1 SGHNT and CDR2 YYREEE (reference sequence). Trimming shortened V by 0 bases and J by 3 bases, and 9 bases separated the two germline ends. This CDR3 reads CASSLALGYYGYTF. The CDR3 DNA is TGTGCCAGCAGCTTGGCTCTAGGGTACTATGGCTACACCTTC.

The chain recombines TRBV15 with TRBJ2-5, with 9 bases that match TRBD2. Trimming cost V 0 bases and J 0 bases; bases outside gene matches: 2. CDR1 is LNHNV and CDR2 is YYDKDF in the germline V gene (reference sequence). The CDR3 is 16 residues long. This chain's CDR3 is CATSRDLAGNQETQYF. The CDR3 bases are TGTGCCACCAGCAGAGATCTAGCGGGGAACCAAGAGACCCAGTACTTC.

J is TRBJ1-2 and V is TRBV5-1; D is undetermined. Per germline, CDR1 SGHRS and CDR2 YFSETQ. V was clipped by 6 bases and J by 6 bases, with 9 bases between them. The CDR3 has 11 residues. The CDR3 region is CASTRGDGYTF. For the CDR3, the DNA is TGCGCCAGCACCCGGGGTGATGGCTACACCTTC.

This clone was recorded once. The chain has TRBV10-3 and TRBJ2-5; 11 bases fit TRBD2. The germline V gene encodes CDR1 ENHRY and CDR2 SYGVKD. V shed 2 bases and J 3 bases; nucleotides not matched to a gene: 5. The CDR3 runs 16 residues. CDR3 coding DNA: TGTGCCATCAGTGAGACTAGCGGGAGCGTCGAAGAGACCCAGTACTTC. The encoded protein is CAISETSGSVEETQYF.

This clone was found a few times. The chain is built from TRBV11-2 and TRBJ1-1; 10 bases fit TRBD1. V lost 3 bases and J lost 6; bases outside the gene matches: 10. CDR1 SGHAT and CDR2 FQNNGV come from the germline V gene. CDR3 length equals 16 residues. The CDR3 DNA sequence: TGTGCCAGCAGCTTGTGGGGACAGGGGAAGGGAGCTGAAGCTTTCTTT. Amino acids: CASSLWGQGKGAEAFF.

The CDR3 coding sequence is TGTGCCAGCAGTTTAGGAGGACTAGCGGGGGTGGAGACCCAGTACTTC. Its protein product is CASSLGGLAGVETQYF. The chain couples TRBV27 to TRBJ2-5; 13 bases match TRBD2. Losses at the gene ends were 2 bases for V and 5 bases for J; bases not matched to a gene: 5. The CDR3 has 16 amino acids. CDR1 and CDR2 (germline): MNHEY, SMNVEV (reference sequence).

This chain connects TRBV19 to TRBJ2-3; 8 bases line up with TRBD2. Looked up from germline, CDR1 is LNHDA and CDR2 is SQIVND (reference sequence). The CDR3 sequence is 16 residues long. V lost 2 bases, J lost 0 bases, and 4 bases stayed unmatched. The CDR3 region is CASSIRGGASTDTQYF. For the CDR3, the DNA is TGTGCCAGTAGTATACGGGGGGGCGCTAGCACAGATACGCAGTATTTT.

V and J are TRBV5-5 and TRBJ2-7; D is ambiguous. CDR3 size: 13 residues. Trimming took off 4 bases at V and 5 bases at J, with 13 bases between the two ends. Germline V gives CDR1 SGHKS, CDR2 YYEKEE (reference sequence). CDR3 region: CASSGGRVNEQYF. Here the CDR3 DNA reads TGTGCCAGCAGCGGCGGTCGGGTGAACGAGCAGTACTTC.

CDR3 in DNA: TGTGCCAGCAGCTTAACTAGCGGGGGGGCGTACAATGAGCAGTTCTTC. As protein: CASSLTSGGAYNEQFF. V and J are TRBV11-1 and TRBJ2-1; 13 bases map to TRBD2. The CDR3 sequence is 16 residues long. CDR1 and CDR2 from the germline V gene are SGHAT and FQDESV (reference sequence). V dropped 2 bases and J dropped 4; count of bases not matched to a gene: 2.

This clone has just a few counts. The chain employs TRBV5-6 and TRBJ2-3; the D gene is possibly TRBD2 (6 bases). Germline CDR1 is SGHDT and CDR2 is YYEEEE. The CDR3 length is 14 residues. Trimming took 8 bases from V and 4 from J, leaving 17 bases between them. CDR3 sequence (DNA): TGTGCCAGTGCGTGGCGGGGTTCTTCAGATACGCAGTATTTT. This translates into CASAWRGSSDTQYF.

V is TRBV5-1 and J is TRBJ1-2; 8 nucleotides align to TRBD1. The CDR3 loop spans 17 amino acids. The germline V gene encodes CDR1 SGHRS and CDR2 YFSETQ. V trimming: 0 bases; J trimming: 6 bases; junction bases outside the gene matches: 13. CDR3 region: CASSLVFNYGTGNGYTF. The CDR3 region has the DNA TGCGCCAGCAGCTTGGTATTTAATTATGGGACAGGCAATGGCTACACCTTC.